The clone carrying this T cell receptor beta chain was counted a few times. What it binds is unknown. This record belongs to a study of response to subunit inactivated influenza vaccine. The study, taken as a whole, reports: The authors suggested that every seasonal influenza vaccination recruits few new T cells.

This CDR3 has 14 residues. With 6 bases clipped from V and 8 bases from J, the junction kept 7 bases outside the gene matches. MiXCR, applied by TCRdb to the RT-PCR reads, yields one record per CDR3 protein. Here the sample spans about 570,000 distinct CDR3 sequences, approximately 11% being singletons. This sample also appeared in a second study, on T cells expressing NK-cell markers. That study reports: The authors made TCR beta cDNA libraries by 5'RACE template switching. This switching added a universal primer site and UMIs. Sorted CD3+CD56-NKG2C+, CD3+CD56+NKG2C+ and CD3+CD56+NKG2C- T cells supplied the TCR beta repertoires. Dominant NKG2C+ clonotypes were found to form about 1.0-7.0% of CD8+ T cells in six donors. One observes that, in a handful of donors, these clonotypes were also the leading ones within the CD3+CD56-NKG2C+ fraction.

The V and J genes are TRBV12-3 or TRBV12-4 and TRBJ1-6; the match to TRBD1 covers 7 bases. The sequence was obtained from a man aged 45-65 years who received an inactivated influenza vaccine. The specimen was PBMCs from blood, collected on the day of vaccination. The chain's CDR3 is CASRNRDRDSPLHF. As DNA, the CDR3 is TGTGCCAGCAGAAACCGGGACAGAGATTCACCCCTCCACTTT.